This passage covers 14 T cell receptor beta chains from one sample sequenced in a study of early T cells in non-severe SARS-CoV-2 infection. TCRdb ran MiXCR on the 5' RACE reads and lists one entry per CDR3 protein. The profile shows approximately 70,000 distinct CDR3 sequences, about 13% of them singletons. The sequencing sample was made of whole blood. These receptors were obtained from an adult who was a healthcare worker with PCR-confirmed SARS-CoV-2 infection or an uninfected control (not recorded which).

This clonotype was counted ten times or more. V usage is TRBV7-3 and J usage is TRBJ2-3; 8 nucleotides line up with TRBD2. Germline V gene lookup returns CDR1 SGHTA and CDR2 FQGTGA. This CDR3 has 15 residues. The trim removed 6 bases at V and 4 bases at J, leaving 9 bases unmatched. Here the CDR3 DNA reads TGTGCCAGCAGTTACGGGGGGGCCCGCGCAGATACGCAGTATTTT. It translates to CASSYGGARADTQYF.

This clonotype showed up just a few times. This chain joins TRBV29-1 and TRBJ2-5; the D gene is possibly TRBD1 (6 bases). The CDR3 extends over 13 amino acids. Germline V gene sequence: CDR1 SQVTM, CDR2 ANQGSEA. V was pared by 5 bases and J by 4 bases, with 14 bases between. The CDR3 DNA is TGCAGCGTTACTACAGGGTCGAGAGAGACCCAGTACTTC. Protein product: CSVTTGSRETQYF.

V and J are TRBV4-3 and TRBJ2-7; D is perhaps TRBD1 or TRBD2 (5 bases each). CDR3 length: 14 residues. Trimming shortened V by 11 bases and J by 2 bases, and 19 bases separated the two germline ends. Germline CDR1 LGHNA, CDR2 YSLEER. CDR3 coding DNA: TGCGCCTCCTCGATTGGGACGGATGCCTACGAGCAGTACTTC. This gives the protein CASSIGTDAYEQYF.

This clonotype was detected many times. The chain couples TRBV7-8 to TRBJ2-7; D not certain. The CDR3 has 14 residues. The germline CDR1 and CDR2 sequences are SGHVS and FQNEAQ. V dropped 1 base and J dropped 4 bases, with 11 bases sitting between them. DNA of the CDR3: TGTGCCAGCAGCTTAGTGGAGTTTCTATACGAGCAGTACTTC. It is translated as CASSLVEFLYEQYF.

This clonotype was recorded a few times. The chain carries TRBV5-1 and TRBJ2-2; TRBD2 agrees at 10 bases. The germline V gene has CDR1 SGHRS and CDR2 YFSETQ. Germline trimming cut 4 bases from V and 3 bases from J; bases unmatched to any gene: 3. This CDR3 has 15 amino acids. The CDR3 nucleotides read TGCGCCAGCAGCCGAGGGACTAGCGACACCGGGGAGCTGTTTTTT. As protein: CASSRGTSDTGELFF.

This clonotype turned up a few times. The chain links TRBV19 to TRBJ1-5; D unclear. Germline lookup yields CDR1 LNHDA and CDR2 SQIVND (reference sequence). V was pared by 10 bases and J by 6 bases, with 13 bases between. The CDR3 totals 12 residues. CDR3 sequence (DNA): TGTGCCACCAGAAGAGGGCTTCAGCCCCAGCATTTT. Its translation is CATRRGLQPQHF.

In its sample, this clonotype was seen many times. The V gene is TRBV2, the J gene TRBJ2-7, with a possible D match to TRBD2 (6 bases). With 3 bases removed from V and 8 bases from J, the gap between germline ends came to 17 bases. The germline gives CDR1 SNHLY, CDR2 FYNNEI. The CDR3 extends over 14 amino acids. The CDR3 nucleotides are TGTGCCAGCAGTGACACGGGACTGGCCTCAAAGCAGTACTTC. It specifies CASSDTGLASKQYF.

This chain joins TRBV4-2 and TRBJ2-1; D is possibly TRBD2 (5 bases). The germline V gene has CDR1 LGHNA and CDR2 YNFKEQ. The V end was cut by 6 bases, the J end by 0 bases, with 18 bases between. This CDR3 comprises 17 residues. The CDR3: CASRRTQDFNSYNEQFF. CDR3 DNA: TGTGCCAGCAGACGGACGCAGGACTTCAACTCCTACAATGAGCAGTTCTTC.

This clonotype was seen at least ten times. The chain recombines TRBV20-1 with TRBJ1-4; D unclear. The CDR3 is 13 amino acids. Between the trimmed V and J ends, which lost 0 bases and 8 bases, there was a span of 10 bases. Germline V gives CDR1 DFQATT, CDR2 SNEGSKA (reference sequence). CDR3 sequence reads: CSARDPMSEKLFF. For the CDR3, the DNA is TGCAGTGCTAGAGATCCAATGTCCGAAAAACTGTTTTTT.

This clonotype was detected many times. J is TRBJ2-2 and V is TRBV6-1, with TRBD1 as a possible D gene (7 bases). V shed 7 bases and J shed 7 bases, with 16 bases lying between them. This CDR3 has 14 amino acids. In germline, CDR1 is MNHNS, CDR2 SASEGT. CDR3: CASTAGQSYGELFF. The DNA for the CDR3 is TGTGCCAGCACCGCGGGACAGAGCTACGGGGAGCTGTTTTTT.

This clonotype has a count of ten or more. The chain recombines TRBV14 with TRBJ2-7; D gene uncertain. The CDR3 runs 14 residues. Trimming left V 1 base short and J 1 base short, with 8 bases between. The germline CDR1 and CDR2 sequences are SGHDN and FVKESK. The CDR3 region has the DNA TGTGCCAGCAGCCAAGCCGTACATTCCTACGAGCAGTACTTC. Its translation: CASSQAVHSYEQYF.

This clonotype was seen more than once but under ten times. This rearrangement joins TRBV5-4 to TRBJ2-2; no firm D call. The V and J ends lost 3 bases and 3 bases respectively, with 12 bases between them. The CDR3 is 15 residues long. Germline values: CDR1 SGHNT, CDR2 YYREEE (reference sequence). DNA of the CDR3: TGTGCCAGCAGCTCGGGTGGAGACTACACCGGGGAGCTGTTTTTT. Translating it yields CASSSGGDYTGELFF. Full variable domain (rest looked up from reference TRBV5-4 and TRBJ2-2): ETGVTQSPTHLIKTRGQQVTLRCSSQSGHNTVSWYQQALGQGPQFIFQYYREEENGRGNFPPRFSGLQFPNYSSELNVNALELDDSALYLCASSSGGDYTGELFFGEGSRLTVL.

V and J are TRBV20-1 and TRBJ2-1; the match to TRBD1 covers 7 bases. Germline V lookup: CDR1 DFQATT, CDR2 SNEGSKA (reference sequence). The CDR3 has 14 amino acids. Unmatched junction bases numbered 10, after V lost 3 bases and J lost 8 bases. In DNA form, the CDR3 reads TGCAGTGCTAGTACCGGGACAGTAAACCATGAGCAGTTCTTC. Protein product: CSASTGTVNHEQFF.

This clonotype came up a few times. The CDR3: CASSSGTGAGGYTF. The CDR3 DNA reads as TGTGCCAGCAGCTCGGGGACAGGCGCCGGTGGCTACACCTTC. The chain joins TRBV7-9 to TRBJ1-2, with 8 bases matching TRBD1. The V and J ends lost 4 bases and 7 bases, in that order; junction bases with no gene match: 8. CDR1 is SEHNR, CDR2 FQNEAQ, per germline (reference sequence). The CDR3 consists of 14 residues.